This T cell receptor beta chain derives from a study of cytomegalovirus exposure and HLA in healthy donors. The study, taken as a whole, reports: Some TCR beta chains (164 of them) were listed as cytomegalovirus-associated. Most TCR sequences were seen very rarely across donors, but some public TCRs occurred in many. As was reported, the classifier diagnosed cytomegalovirus status with high specificity and sensitivity.

In regard to this clone: What it binds is unknown.

Only in-frame clones appear in the TCRdb table, and some are missing; sequencing was by immunoSEQ multiplex PCR. The data contain about 160,000 clones, more than 70% of them singletons. V dropped 5 bases and J dropped 1; count of bases not matched to a gene: 9. Germline CDR1 is MDHEN and CDR2 is SYDVKM. The length of the CDR3 is 16 residues. A roughly 120-subject validation cohort, separate from the approximately 700-subject first cohort, supplied the donors. Sequenced input: PBMCs. The chain joins TRBV28 to TRBJ1-1; 8 bases fit TRBD1. The sequence derives from a man younger than 40 in good health and CMV-seropositive. This CDR3 reads CASSNRGSGENTEAFF. DNA of the CDR3: TGTGCCAGCAGTAACAGGGGGAGTGGGGAGAACACTGAAGCTTTCTTT.